A selection of T cell receptor beta chains follows, all from one sample in a study of technical replicates of blood from a few donors. The protocol was immunoSEQ multiplex PCR, while the TCRdb copy is restricted to in-frame clones and leaves out a portion. This table holds more than 90,000 clones, under 97% found once. The sample taken for sequencing was T cells isolated from PBMCs. All receptors derive from a human donor in good health. CDR3s leave out the opening cysteine and the closing phenylalanine or tryptophan. For some rows the clone size is stated as once, few or many, or as a class when expanded; others skip it.

v_call: TRBV25-1
cdr3_length: 12
j_call: TRBJ1-6
clone_size: NA
cdr3_aa: ASAFGTGGSPLH

v_call: TRBV5-6
cdr3_length: 16
j_call: TRBJ1-2
clone_size: NA
cdr3_aa: ASSSGQGARSLFYGYT

v_call: TRBV2
cdr3_length: 13
j_call: TRBJ2-1
clone_size: NA
cdr3_aa: ASSERGGSLGEQF

v_call: TRBV5-1
cdr3_length: 13
j_call: TRBJ1-4
clone_size: NA
cdr3_aa: ASSPRTGANEKLF

v_call: TRBV5-8
cdr3_length: 13
j_call: TRBJ2-1
clone_size: NA
cdr3_aa: ASSGLSGPYNEQF

v_call: TRBV5-4
cdr3_length: 15
j_call: TRBJ1-4
clone_size: NA
cdr3_aa: ASSPGTALVGNEKLF

v_call: TRBV6-6
cdr3_length: 11
j_call: TRBJ1-5
clone_size: NA
cdr3_aa: ASLAGGNQPQH

v_call: TRBV9
cdr3_length: 10
j_call: TRBJ1-5
clone_size: once
cdr3_aa: ASSQGNQPQH

v_call: TRBV13
cdr3_length: 13
j_call: TRBJ2-7
clone_size: NA
cdr3_aa: ASSFRGGPTYEQY

v_call: TRBV7-3
cdr3_length: 20
j_call: TRBJ2-6
clone_size: NA
cdr3_aa: ASSSIGLAGTRNKSGANVLT

v_call: TRBV7-9
cdr3_length: 12
j_call: TRBJ2-7
clone_size: NA
cdr3_aa: ASSPGTLTYEQY

v_call: TRBV5-4
cdr3_length: 12
j_call: TRBJ1-3
clone_size: NA
cdr3_aa: ASSADREGNTIY

v_call: TRBV9
cdr3_length: 15
j_call: TRBJ2-5
clone_size: NA
cdr3_aa: ASSVGTSGASQETQY

v_call: TRBV5-1
cdr3_length: 14
j_call: TRBJ1-3
clone_size: NA
cdr3_aa: ASSSKQGFQPDTIY

v_call: TRBV6-5
cdr3_length: 10
j_call: TRBJ2-1
clone_size: NA
cdr3_aa: ASSRGSNEQF

v_call: TRBV11-2
cdr3_length: 12
j_call: TRBJ2-1
clone_size: NA
cdr3_aa: ASTGDSYYNEQF

v_call: TRBV7-9
cdr3_length: 15
j_call: TRBJ2-1
clone_size: NA
cdr3_aa: ASSYSRLAGHYNEQF

v_call: TRBV19
cdr3_length: 11
j_call: TRBJ2-5
clone_size: NA
cdr3_aa: ASSIVPQETQY

v_call: TRBV2
cdr3_length: 12
j_call: TRBJ2-1
clone_size: NA
cdr3_aa: ASSASPSYNEQF

v_call: TRBV27
cdr3_length: 12
j_call: TRBJ2-2
clone_size: NA
cdr3_aa: ASSPSPGQPELF

v_call: TRBV5-1
cdr3_length: 15
j_call: TRBJ2-5
clone_size: NA
cdr3_aa: ASSSPSGGTRGETQY

v_call: TRBV28
cdr3_length: 14
j_call: TRBJ2-7
clone_size: NA
cdr3_aa: ASSLPLHDGIREQY

v_call: TRBV6-5
cdr3_length: 9
j_call: TRBJ1-2
clone_size: NA
cdr3_aa: ASRDRALYT

v_call: TRBV30
cdr3_length: 13
j_call: TRBJ2-1
clone_size: NA
cdr3_aa: AWSPDSGGHYEQF

v_call: TRBV6-1
cdr3_length: 14
j_call: TRBJ1-6
clone_size: NA
cdr3_aa: ASSEEGGHLGSPLH

v_call: TRBV15
cdr3_length: 13
j_call: TRBJ1-1
clone_size: NA
cdr3_aa: ATSREGGRDTEAF

v_call: TRBV2
cdr3_length: 13
j_call: TRBJ2-1
clone_size: NA
cdr3_aa: ASSAGQGTYNEQF

v_call: TRBV19
cdr3_length: 10
j_call: TRBJ1-2
clone_size: NA
cdr3_aa: ASSPLTGGYT

v_call: TRBV27
cdr3_length: 13
j_call: TRBJ1-5
clone_size: NA
cdr3_aa: ASSYRPGQGFPQH

v_call: TRBV6-4
cdr3_length: 13
j_call: TRBJ1-5
clone_size: NA
cdr3_aa: ASSDSQGVRQPQH

v_call: TRBV6-1
cdr3_length: 12
j_call: NA
clone_size: NA
cdr3_aa: ASSEATSVYEQY

v_call: TRBV18
cdr3_length: 13
j_call: TRBJ1-1
clone_size: NA
cdr3_aa: ASSPPGSMNTEAF

v_call: TRBV6-1
cdr3_length: 11
j_call: TRBJ1-4
clone_size: NA
cdr3_aa: ASNRGLEEKLF

v_call: TRBV7-8
cdr3_length: 11
j_call: TRBJ2-5
clone_size: NA
cdr3_aa: ASSSPGGETQY

v_call: TRBV5-1
cdr3_length: 11
j_call: TRBJ1-4
clone_size: few
cdr3_aa: ASSFEQEEKLF

v_call: TRBV2
cdr3_length: 13
j_call: TRBJ1-5
clone_size: NA
cdr3_aa: ASRKGQHSNQPQH

v_call: TRBV2
cdr3_length: 14
j_call: TRBJ2-7
clone_size: NA
cdr3_aa: ASSEAGTTSSYEQY

v_call: TRBV5-1
cdr3_length: 11
j_call: TRBJ2-5
clone_size: NA
cdr3_aa: ASSLGQQETQY

v_call: TRBV27
cdr3_length: 14
j_call: TRBJ1-1
clone_size: NA
cdr3_aa: ASSSGQPDMNTEAF

v_call: TRBV19
cdr3_length: 10
j_call: TRBJ1-2
clone_size: NA
cdr3_aa: ASSPQGARYT

v_call: TRBV27
cdr3_length: 12
j_call: TRBJ2-7
clone_size: NA
cdr3_aa: ASSFGFGAYEQY

v_call: TRBV5-8
cdr3_length: 15
j_call: TRBJ1-1
clone_size: NA
cdr3_aa: ASSLRVTKKPNTEAF

v_call: TRBV5-4
cdr3_length: 12
j_call: TRBJ2-7
clone_size: NA
cdr3_aa: ASSLGTSGYEQY

v_call: TRBV5-1
cdr3_length: 13
j_call: TRBJ2-3
clone_size: NA
cdr3_aa: ASRWDGRDGDTQY

v_call: TRBV11-3
cdr3_length: 15
j_call: TRBJ1-6
clone_size: NA
cdr3_aa: ASSLDPRHGLNSPLH

v_call: TRBV19
cdr3_length: 16
j_call: TRBJ2-3
clone_size: NA
cdr3_aa: ASSITGTGWGIRNTQY

v_call: TRBV30
cdr3_length: 16
j_call: TRBJ2-5
clone_size: NA
cdr3_aa: AWSVLTSGGGLAETQY

v_call: TRBV6-6
cdr3_length: 12
j_call: TRBJ2-7
clone_size: NA
cdr3_aa: ASSHQETGNEQY

v_call: TRBV7-8
cdr3_length: 13
j_call: TRBJ2-7
clone_size: NA
cdr3_aa: AAGDLAGSSYEQY

v_call: TRBV5-5
cdr3_length: 10
j_call: TRBJ1-1
clone_size: NA
cdr3_aa: ASSLVDTEAF

v_call: TRBV5-6
cdr3_length: 13
j_call: TRBJ2-5
clone_size: NA
cdr3_aa: ASSTRLAAWETQY

v_call: TRBV5-6
cdr3_length: 14
j_call: TRBJ2-7
clone_size: few
cdr3_aa: ASSGPPDEGFREQY